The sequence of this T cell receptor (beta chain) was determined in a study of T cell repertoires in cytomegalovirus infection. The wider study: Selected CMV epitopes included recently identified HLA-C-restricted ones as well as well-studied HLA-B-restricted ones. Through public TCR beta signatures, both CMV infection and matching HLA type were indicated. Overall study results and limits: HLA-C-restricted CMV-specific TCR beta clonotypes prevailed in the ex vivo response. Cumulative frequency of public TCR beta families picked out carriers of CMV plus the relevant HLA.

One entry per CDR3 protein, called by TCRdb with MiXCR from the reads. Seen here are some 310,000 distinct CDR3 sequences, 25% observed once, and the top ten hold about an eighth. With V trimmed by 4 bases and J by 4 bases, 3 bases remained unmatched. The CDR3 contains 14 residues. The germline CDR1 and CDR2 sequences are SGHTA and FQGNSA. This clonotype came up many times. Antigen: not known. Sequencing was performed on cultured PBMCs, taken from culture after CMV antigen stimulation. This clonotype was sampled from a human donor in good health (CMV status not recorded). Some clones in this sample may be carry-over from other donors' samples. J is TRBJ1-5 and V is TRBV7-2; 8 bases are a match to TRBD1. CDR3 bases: TGTGCCAGCAGCTCGAACAGGGGGAATCAGCCCCAGCATTTT. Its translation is CASSSNRGNQPQHF.